These T cell receptor beta chains were read from a single sample in a study of technical replicates of blood from a few donors. The table came from immunoSEQ multiplex PCR; TCRdb's copy has only in-frame clones and leaves some out. The sample has 65,000 to 80,000 clones; about 97% are singletons. Sequenced: T cells isolated from PBMCs. The receptors were gathered from a human donor in good health. Both conserved end residues are part of each CDR3.

TRBV7-9	TRBJ1-1	CASSLGRGHTEAFF
TRBV5-1	TRBJ1-4	CASKSGERSEKLFF
TRBV6-1	TRBJ2-7	CASSDYLAGGYEQYF
TRBV9	TRBJ2-5	CASSPPVEAGWYQETQYF
TRBV5-1	TRBJ1-4	CASSKAGGPNEKLFF
TRBV30	TRBJ2-3	CAWINPRDSFTDTQYF
TRBV19	TRBJ2-7	CASSIGTSGEQYF
TRBV9	TRBJ2-3	CASSMNSETREPDTQYF
TRBV11-2	TRBJ2-2	CASSLDRTGPNTGELFF
TRBV7-2	TRBJ2-5	CASSSTRGGWETQYF
TRBV6-5	TRBJ2-7	CASRSNTGTTEQYF
TRBV7-9	TRBJ2-7	CASSSQGGTYEQYF
TRBV29-1	TRBJ2-7	CSVEERERGYF
TRBV5-1	TRBJ2-7	CASSPLAGTRFEQYF
TRBV11-2	TRBJ2-7	CASSPGHLYEQYF
TRBV29-1	TRBJ2-2	CSAWTDNTGELFF
TRBV10-3	TRBJ2-7	CAISIQGSEQYF
TRBV4-3	TRBJ1-5	CASSPQRSRNQPQHF
TRBV9	TRBJ1-5	CASSARTGSNQPQHF
TRBV15	TRBJ2-7	CATRPGRWDEQYF